Given below is one TCR beta chain in context. Its specificity is not known. At one boundary the junction diverges from the germline segment, which might be a read error. The source material, 20-30 mg of unsorted bulk tissue, was used to co-extract RNA and DNA. Patients underwent surgical resection for primary liver carcinoma. HBV chronically infected the treatment-naive patients. This entry is derived from a study of tumor-infiltrating lymphocytes in primary liver carcinoma. Study-level background: The tumors, T1-T3 N0M0 lesions, were about 4.2 to 11 cm across.

This CDR3 has 13 amino acids. Study conclusions and caveats: A significantly higher top-250-clone fraction was recorded for tumors than for blood (p = 0.039).

TCR beta cDNA was reverse-transcribed from 450 to 500 ng of total RNA. The reaction used a constant-region primer and ProtoScript II reverse transcriptase. Slightly modified ARM-PCR served as the procedure for the TCR beta libraries. These libraries came from three rounds of nested multiplex PCR. Rounds one and two of PCR, each of roughly 10 cycles, were primed with TRBV1-TRBV30 forward primers and a C-beta reverse primer. In TCRdb, the multiplex PCR reads were re-called with MiXCR into one record per CDR3 protein. The data show about 120,000 distinct CDR3 sequences, with under 70% seen just once and 8.1% held by the top ten.

The specimen was tumor-adjacent normal liver tissue. The clonotype comes from a woman in her sixties or seventies with primary liver carcinoma and hepatitis B virus infection. The chain is built from TRBV12-3 or TRBV12-4 and TRBJ2-7, with D maybe TRBD1 (5 bases). The CDR3 reads CASSFGPRGEQSF. For the CDR3, the DNA is TGTGCCAGCAGTTTCGGACCAAGGGGCGAGCAATCCTTC.